The sequence of this T cell receptor (beta chain) was determined in a study of blood T cell repertoires in COVID-19. Study-level information: There were acute and convalescent COVID-19 samples, and they came from the United States, Italy and Spain. PBMCs, B-cell-depleted T cells, or T cells provided the cDNA or gDNA that made up the material.

This clone has only one observation. As processed by the authors: Scientists estimated how many nucleated cells there were by amplifying reference gene primers. TCRdb's table, derived via immunoSEQ multiplex PCR, lists solely in-frame clones and lacks some. Clonal size and the V and J genes are those of that table, whereas D and trimming came from the DNA. The sample contains 200,000 to 250,000 clones, approximately 86% of which appear only once. The receptor's source is a woman aged 60-75 years who had recovered from COVID-19. Material: peripheral blood.

This chain's CDR3 is CASSLTAGPQYF. Written as DNA, the CDR3 is TGTGCCAGCAGCTTGACTGCGGGGCCGCAGTATTTT. This rearrangement joins TRBV11-2 to TRBJ2-3; D is perhaps TRBD2 (6 bases). V was clipped by 3 bases and J by 10 bases, with 11 bases between them. Germline loops: CDR1 SGHAT, CDR2 FQNNGV. The CDR3 totals 12 residues.